A selection of T cell receptor beta chains follows, all from one sample in a study of OX40 agonist ivuxolimab in advanced cancers. TCRdb's table, derived via immunoSEQ multiplex PCR, lists solely in-frame clones and lacks some. The sample records under 60,000 clones, roughly 90% being singletons. The material was CD4+ or CD8+ T cells sorted from blood, obtained in a trial of the OX40 agonist ivuxolimab. The receptors originated from an adult with an advanced solid tumor such as melanoma, head and neck, liver or kidney cancer. Both conserved end residues are part of each CDR3. Fields, in order: J gene, V gene, clone size, D gene, CDR3 DNA, CDR3 protein. A D gene is named only where the DNA matches it firmly. Clone size is not always given. Where it is, it says once, few, many or a class for expanded clones.

j_call: TRBJ2-3
v_call: TRBV6-1
clone_size: -
d_call: -
cdr3_nt: TGTGCCAGCAGTCTAGTGGGAGCCACAGATACGCAGTATTTT
cdr3_aa: CASSLVGATDTQYF

j_call: TRBJ1-2
v_call: TRBV28
clone_size: -
d_call: -
cdr3_nt: TGTGCCAGCAGTCCCCCCGGTTCATCCTATGGCTACACCTTC
cdr3_aa: CASSPPGSSYGYTF

j_call: TRBJ2-7
v_call: TRBV27
clone_size: -
d_call: TRBD1
cdr3_nt: TGTGCCAGCAGTTTACGGACAGGCGTCTACGAGCAGTACTTC
cdr3_aa: CASSLRTGVYEQYF

j_call: TRBJ2-1
v_call: TRBV9
clone_size: once
d_call: TRBD2
cdr3_nt: TGTGCCAGCAGCGTAGGCCCCACACTAGCGGGAGGCTACAATGAGCAGTTCTTC
cdr3_aa: CASSVGPTLAGGYNEQFF

j_call: TRBJ1-2
v_call: TRBV28
clone_size: once
d_call: -
cdr3_nt: TGTGCCAGCAGTGTCCAGGTGGAGTATGGCTACACCTTC
cdr3_aa: CASSVQVEYGYTF

j_call: TRBJ1-1
v_call: TRBV7-9
clone_size: -
d_call: TRBD1
cdr3_nt: TGTGCCAGCAGCTTACAGGGGGCAGGCACTGAAGCTTTCTTT
cdr3_aa: CASSLQGAGTEAFF

j_call: TRBJ2-6
v_call: TRBV6-5
clone_size: few
d_call: -
cdr3_nt: TGTGCCAGCAGTTACCTCTTCTCTGGGGCCAACGTCCTGACTTTC
cdr3_aa: CASSYLFSGANVLTF

j_call: TRBJ2-7
v_call: TRBV2
clone_size: -
d_call: -
cdr3_nt: TGTGCCAGCAGTGGTGCACAGCACTACGAGCAGTACTTC
cdr3_aa: CASSGAQHYEQYF

j_call: TRBJ2-3
v_call: TRBV4-1
clone_size: -
d_call: -
cdr3_nt: TGCGCCAGCAGCCGGGGAATAGGCGAATATACGCAGTATTTT
cdr3_aa: CASSRGIGEYTQYF

j_call: TRBJ2-7
v_call: TRBV2
clone_size: -
d_call: -
cdr3_nt: TGTGCCAGCAGTCAGGGAGTCTACGAGCAGTACTTC
cdr3_aa: CASSQGVYEQYF

j_call: TRBJ2-2
v_call: TRBV28
clone_size: -
d_call: -
cdr3_nt: TGTGCCAGCAGTTTATCCCCAGGGGTCACCGGGGAGCTGTTTTTT
cdr3_aa: CASSLSPGVTGELFF